The 24 T cell receptor beta chains below were found in one sample sequenced in a study of blood T cell repertoires in COVID-19. Some clones are missing from TCRdb's copy, which holds only in-frame ones; the method was immunoSEQ multiplex PCR. Of approximately 500,000 clones listed, roughly 85% are singletons. The sequencing input was peripheral blood. The receptors shown here come from a human donor in a cohort sampled during active COVID-19.

Comment on this clone: A far larger clone is one base from this, pointing to a likely read error. This specimen includes other DNA sequences encoding the same CDR3. The genes are TRBV11-3 and TRBJ2-2; no definite D call. The V gene's germline CDR1 is SGHNT and CDR2 YENEEA. Trimming stripped 8 bases from V and 0 bases from J, with 7 bases between. The CDR3 extends over 13 amino acids. The CDR3 DNA is TGTGCCAGCGGCACAACGAACACCGGGGAGCTGTTTTTT. It is translated as CASGTTNTGELFF.

V and J are TRBV4-1 and TRBJ1-2; maybe TRBD1 (5 bases). V lost 0 bases to trimming and J lost 4 bases, with 15 bases between them. This CDR3 region has 16 residues. Germline CDR1 is MGHRA and CDR2 is YSYEKL. The DNA for the CDR3 is TGCGCCAGCAGCCAAGAAGAAGGACACGGGTTCTATGGCTACACCTTC. The encoded protein is CASSQEEGHGFYGYTF.

The V call is TRBV7-2, the J call TRBJ2-3, with D perhaps TRBD2 (7 bases). In germline, CDR1 is SGHTA, CDR2 FQGNSA. The CDR3 is 14 amino acids. Trimming cost V 8 bases and J 4 bases, with 16 bases left between them. The chain's CDR3 is CASRGGRGSDTQYF. The CDR3 DNA sequence: TGTGCCAGCCGAGGGGGGCGGGGGTCAGATACGCAGTATTTT. The variable domain in full, completed from reference TRBV7-2 and TRBJ2-3, reads GAGVSQSPSNKVTEKGKDVELRCDPISGHTALYWYRQSLGQGLEFLIYFQGNSAPDKSGLPSDRFSAERTGGSVSTLTIQRTQQEDSAVYLCASRGGRGSDTQYFGPGTRLTVL.

This clone was counted a few times. This sample also contains other DNA sequences that code for the same CDR3. V is TRBV5-1 and J is TRBJ2-1; 10 bases agree with TRBD1. This CDR3 is built from 16 residues. Germline CDR1 is SGHRS and CDR2 is YFSETQ. V lost 1 base to trimming and J lost 2 bases; unmatched junction nucleotides: 3. DNA of the CDR3: TGCGCCAGCAGCTTGCGACAGGGGGCTGCCTACAATGAGCAGTTCTTC. Translating gives CASSLRQGAAYNEQFF. Looking up the rest from reference TRBV5-1 and TRBJ2-1 gives the full variable domain: KAGVTQTPRYLIKTRGQQVTLSCSPISGHRSVSWYQQTPGQGLQFLFEYFSETQRNKGNFPGRFSGRQFSNSRSEMNVSTLELGDSALYLCASSLRQGAAYNEQFFGPGTRLTVL.

Concerning this clone itself: Other DNA sequences in the same sample also yield this CDR3. The chain employs TRBV18 and TRBJ1-1, with D unresolved. V dropped 2 bases and J dropped 1 base, with 5 bases sitting between them. The CDR3 covers 13 residues. Germline V CDR1 and CDR2: KGHSH, LQKENI. CDR3 sequence (DNA): TGTGCCAGCTCACCAATTAGGAACACTGAAGCTTTCTTT. Translating gives CASSPIRNTEAFF.

This clone has only one observation. V and J are TRBV3-1 (or the pseudogene TRBV3-2) and TRBJ2-5; D is perhaps TRBD2 (6 bases). The germline V gene encodes CDR1 LGHDT and CDR2 YNNKEL (reference sequence). Trimming removed 1 base from V and 2 bases from J, with 11 bases in between. The CDR3 length is 15 residues. Written as DNA, the CDR3 is TGTGCCAGCAGCCAAGGCGTGGAGGGGCAAGAGACCCAGTACTTC. This translates into CASSQGVEGQETQYF.

The chain employs TRBV2 and TRBJ1-1, with D hard to call. Deletions cut 6 bases from V and 1 base from J, with 12 bases between. The CDR3 has 14 amino acids. The germline V gene has CDR1 SNHLY and CDR2 FYNNEI. The CDR3 region is CASSLPTGNTEAFF. The CDR3 DNA is TGTGCCAGCAGCCTCCCAACGGGGAACACTGAAGCTTTCTTT. The entire variable domain, with the rest obtained from reference TRBV2 and TRBJ1-1, is as follows: EPEVTQTPSHQVTQMGQEVILRCVPISNHLYFYWYRQILGQKVEFLVSFYNNEISEKSEIFDDQFSVERPDGSNFTLKIRSTKLEDSAMYFCASSLPTGNTEAFFGQGTRLTVV.

The rearrangement joins TRBV11-2 to TRBJ2-7, with D unresolved. V was shortened by 3 bases and J by 0 bases, with 12 bases between the two germline ends. Germline CDR1 is SGHAT and CDR2 is FQNNGV. This CDR3 comprises 15 residues. The CDR3 loop is CASSLLVLSSYEQYF. CDR3 coding DNA: TGTGCCAGCAGCTTGTTAGTGCTGAGCTCCTACGAGCAGTACTTC.

This clone was recorded only once. This CDR3 is also generated by other DNA sequences in the sample. The CDR3 region has the DNA TGTGCCAGTAGTTCATCTAGGGGTCAGCCCCAGCATTTT. Amino acids: CASSSSRGQPQHF. The chain couples TRBV19 to TRBJ1-5, with D maybe TRBD1 (5 bases). Trimming removed 5 bases at V and 6 bases at J, with 11 bases between. Germline lookup yields CDR1 LNHDA and CDR2 SQIVND (reference sequence). This CDR3 region has 13 residues.

The chain combines TRBV29-1 with TRBJ2-2; 7 nucleotides match TRBD1. V was pared by 7 bases and J by 1 base, with 6 bases of the junction left unmatched. This CDR3 is 14 amino acids long. Germline values: CDR1 SQVTM, CDR2 ANQGSEA. In DNA, the CDR3 is TGCAGCGCTCTCGGGACAGAGAACACCGGGGAGCTGTTTTTT. It codes for CSALGTENTGELFF.

The V and J genes are TRBV23-1 and TRBJ2-1; 10 nucleotides match TRBD2. TRBV23-1 is reported as an ORF; its role is uncertain. The length of the CDR3 is 14 residues. Trimming cost V 8 bases and J 8 bases; bases outside gene matches: 9. The CDR3 sequence is CASGQAGGPDEQFF. As DNA, the CDR3 is TGCGCCAGCGGCCAAGCGGGAGGGCCCGATGAGCAGTTCTTC.

This chain joins TRBV27 and TRBJ2-7, with D possibly matching TRBD1 (6 bases). Germline V gene data show CDR1 as MNHEY and CDR2 as SMNVEV (reference sequence). The CDR3 extends over 19 amino acids. The V and J ends lost 6 bases and 0 bases respectively, with 27 bases between them. CDR3 amino acids: CASSHRADRRQPLSYEQYF. CDR3 coding DNA: TGTGCCAGCAGCCATCGAGCAGACAGGCGACAACCCCTCTCCTACGAGCAGTACTTC.

The chain links TRBV6-5 to TRBJ2-7, with 11 bases fitting TRBD2. The germline CDR1 and CDR2 sequences are MNHEY and SVGAGI. The V gene end was trimmed by 0 bases and the J gene end by 2 bases; junction bases not matched to a gene: 3. The CDR3 is 16 amino acids. CDR3: CASSYSNSGRAYEQYF. The CDR3 DNA is TGTGCCAGCAGTTACTCGAATAGCGGGAGGGCCTACGAGCAGTACTTC.

V and J are TRBV28 and TRBJ1-1; D is uncertain. CDR1 and CDR2 from the germline V gene are MDHEN and SYDVKM. V gave up 3 bases and J gave up 0 bases, with 14 bases separating them. CDR3 size: 16 residues. Here the CDR3 reads CASSLGGFIMNTEAFF. The CDR3 DNA sequence: TGTGCCAGCAGTTTGGGAGGGTTCATTATGAACACTGAAGCTTTCTTT.

A word on this clone: The same CDR3 can be traced to other DNA sequences in this sample. The genes are TRBV28 and TRBJ1-6; D is possibly TRBD1 (6 bases). The CDR3 is 14 amino acids. Germline V gene lookup returns CDR1 MDHEN and CDR2 SYDVKM. V was trimmed by 9 bases and J by 6 bases, leaving 15 bases between them. The CDR3 is CASTRGSSNSPLHF. The CDR3, as DNA: TGTGCCAGTACAAGGGGGTCTTCTAATTCACCCCTCCACTTT.

The chain carries TRBV19 and TRBJ1-3, with D unresolved. The CDR3 runs to 15 residues. Trimming removed 3 bases at V and 2 bases at J, with 11 bases between. The germline V gene encodes CDR1 LNHDA and CDR2 SQIVND (reference sequence). The CDR3 DNA reads as TGTGCCAGTAGTATCCACTCAAGTACTGGAAACACCATATATTTT. Translated, it gives CASSIHSSTGNTIYF.

The chain recombines TRBV7-2 with TRBJ2-5, with 7 bases matching TRBD2. The CDR3 totals 14 residues. The germline gives CDR1 SGHTA, CDR2 FQGNSA. After removal of 1 base from V and 4 bases from J, the junction contained 3 bases not matched to a gene. As DNA, the CDR3 is TGTGCCAGCAGCTTAGTGGGAGGGCTAGAGACCCAGTACTTC. Its translation: CASSLVGGLETQYF. The whole variable domain, remainder taken from reference TRBV7-2 and TRBJ2-5, is GAGVSQSPSNKVTEKGKDVELRCDPISGHTALYWYRQSLGQGLEFLIYFQGNSAPDKSGLPSDRFSAERTGGSVSTLTIQRTQQEDSAVYLCASSLVGGLETQYFGPGTRLLVL.

The chain employs TRBV2 and TRBJ1-1; D ambiguous. V lost 7 bases and J 1 base, leaving 7 bases between the germline ends. CDR3 size: 12 residues. Germline V gene data show CDR1 as SNHLY and CDR2 as FYNNEI. CDR3 nucleotide sequence: TGTGCCAGCAAGAACAGGAACACTGAAGCTTTCTTT. Translation gives CASKNRNTEAFF.

The chain is built from TRBV14 and TRBJ2-1, with TRBD2 matching 7 bases. Germline CDR1 is SGHDN and CDR2 is FVKESK. This CDR3 has 13 amino acids. The V and J ends lost 1 base and 10 bases, in that order; junction bases with no gene match: 4. CDR3 in amino acids: CASSQVGTTEQFF. In nucleotides, the CDR3 is TGTGCCAGCAGCCAAGTAGGGACTACCGAGCAGTTCTTC.

The chain has TRBV15 and TRBJ2-1; no definite D call. Per germline, CDR1 LNHNV and CDR2 YYDKDF (reference sequence). This CDR3 contains 13 residues. V was trimmed by 4 bases and J by 4 bases, leaving 8 bases between them. The CDR3 reads CATSKAKYNEQFF. The CDR3 coding sequence is TGTGCCACCAGCAAAGCCAAATACAATGAGCAGTTCTTC.

This rearrangement joins TRBV7-9 to TRBJ2-2; D may be TRBD1 (5 bases). Trimming took off 2 bases at V and 2 bases at J, with 15 bases between the two ends. This CDR3 spans 17 amino acids. Germline V gene lookup returns CDR1 SEHNR and CDR2 FQNEAQ (reference sequence). This chain's CDR3 is CASSLWSRGLNTGELFF. The CDR3 region has the DNA TGTGCCAGCAGCTTATGGTCAAGGGGTCTAAACACCGGGGAGCTGTTTTTT.

J is TRBJ2-7 and V is TRBV11-2; 8 nucleotides agree with TRBD2. The CDR3 loop spans 16 amino acids. J lost 6 bases, V lost 2 bases, and 12 bases had no gene match. Germline V gene data show CDR1 as SGHAT and CDR2 as FQNNGV. This CDR3 is CASSLSGGPFPGEQYF. The CDR3 nucleotides are TGTGCCAGCAGCTTATCGGGGGGGCCCTTCCCTGGCGAGCAGTACTTC.

The rearrangement links TRBV7-2 to TRBJ2-4; possible D gene TRBD2, 5 bases. The CDR3 extends over 12 amino acids. V was clipped by 2 bases and J by 7 bases, with 6 bases between them. CDR1 is SGHTA, CDR2 FQGNSA, per germline. CDR3 loop: CASSLIANIQYF. The CDR3 DNA reads as TGTGCCAGCAGCTTAATAGCGAACATTCAGTACTTC.

This sequence joins TRBV12-5 and TRBJ2-2; 13 bases agree with TRBD2. The V and J ends lost 0 bases and 5 bases, in that order; junction bases with no gene match: 6. Germline V gives CDR1 LGHNT, CDR2 FRNRAP. The CDR3 spans 18 residues. In nucleotides, the CDR3 is TGTGCTAGTGGTTTGGTCCAGACTAGCGGGAGGTATACCGGGGAGCTGTTTTTT. This codes for CASGLVQTSGRYTGELFF.